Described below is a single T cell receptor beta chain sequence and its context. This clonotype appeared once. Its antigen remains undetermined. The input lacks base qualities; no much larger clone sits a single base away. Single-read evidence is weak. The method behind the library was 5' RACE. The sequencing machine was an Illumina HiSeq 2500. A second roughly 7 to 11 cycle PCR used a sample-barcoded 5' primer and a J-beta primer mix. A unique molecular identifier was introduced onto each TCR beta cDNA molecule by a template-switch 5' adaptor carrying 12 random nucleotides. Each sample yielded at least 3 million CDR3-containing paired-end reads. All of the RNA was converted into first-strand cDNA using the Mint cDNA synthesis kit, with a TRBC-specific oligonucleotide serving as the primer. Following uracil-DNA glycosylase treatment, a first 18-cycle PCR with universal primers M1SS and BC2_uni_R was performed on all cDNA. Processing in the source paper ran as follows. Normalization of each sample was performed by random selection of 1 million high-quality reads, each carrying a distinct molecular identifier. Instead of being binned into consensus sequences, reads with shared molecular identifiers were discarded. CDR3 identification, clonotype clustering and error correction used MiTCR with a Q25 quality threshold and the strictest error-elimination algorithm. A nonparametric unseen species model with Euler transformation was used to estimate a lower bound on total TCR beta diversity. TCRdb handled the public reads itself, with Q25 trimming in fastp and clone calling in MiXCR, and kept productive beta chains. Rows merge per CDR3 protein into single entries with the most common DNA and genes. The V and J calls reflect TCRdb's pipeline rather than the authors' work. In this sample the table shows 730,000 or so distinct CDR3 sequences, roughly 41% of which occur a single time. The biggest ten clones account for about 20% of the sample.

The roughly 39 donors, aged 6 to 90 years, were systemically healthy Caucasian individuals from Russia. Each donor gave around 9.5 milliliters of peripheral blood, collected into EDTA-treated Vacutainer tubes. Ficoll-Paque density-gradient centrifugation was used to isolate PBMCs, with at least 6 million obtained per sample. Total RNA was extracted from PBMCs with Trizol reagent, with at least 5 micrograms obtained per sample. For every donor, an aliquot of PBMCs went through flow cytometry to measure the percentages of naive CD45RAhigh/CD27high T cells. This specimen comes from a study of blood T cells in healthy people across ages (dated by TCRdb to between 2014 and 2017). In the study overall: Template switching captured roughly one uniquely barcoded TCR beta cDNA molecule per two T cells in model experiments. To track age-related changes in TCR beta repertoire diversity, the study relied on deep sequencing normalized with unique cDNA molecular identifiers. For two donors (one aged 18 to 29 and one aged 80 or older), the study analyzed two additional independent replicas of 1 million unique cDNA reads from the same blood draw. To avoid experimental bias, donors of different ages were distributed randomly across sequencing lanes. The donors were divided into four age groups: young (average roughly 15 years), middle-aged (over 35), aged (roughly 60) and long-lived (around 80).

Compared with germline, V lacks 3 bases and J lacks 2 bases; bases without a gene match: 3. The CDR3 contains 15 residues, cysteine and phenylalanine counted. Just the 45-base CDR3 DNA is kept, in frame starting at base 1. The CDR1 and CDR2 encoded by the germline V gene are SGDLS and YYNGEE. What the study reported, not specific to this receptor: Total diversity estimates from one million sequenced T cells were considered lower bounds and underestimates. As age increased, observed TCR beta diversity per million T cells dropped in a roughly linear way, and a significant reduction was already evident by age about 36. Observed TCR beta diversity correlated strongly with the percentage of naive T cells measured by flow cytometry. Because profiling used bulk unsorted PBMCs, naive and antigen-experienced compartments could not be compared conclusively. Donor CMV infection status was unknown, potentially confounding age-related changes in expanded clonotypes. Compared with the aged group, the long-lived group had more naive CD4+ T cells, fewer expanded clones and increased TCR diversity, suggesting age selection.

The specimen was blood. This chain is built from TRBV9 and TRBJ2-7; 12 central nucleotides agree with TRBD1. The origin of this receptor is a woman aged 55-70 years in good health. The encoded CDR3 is CASSGGQGAPYEQYF. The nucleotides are TGTGCCAGCAGCGGGGGACAGGGGGCCCCCTACGAGCAGTACTTC. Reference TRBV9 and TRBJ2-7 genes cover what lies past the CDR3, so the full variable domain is DSGVTQTPKHLITATGQRVTLRCSPRSGDLSVYWYQQSLDQGLQFLIQYYNGEERAKGNILERFSAQQFPDLHSELNLSSLELGDSALYFCASSGGQGAPYEQYFGPGTRLTVT.